This T cell receptor beta chain appears in the sequencing data of a study of Ad26.COV2.S vaccination and SARS-CoV-2 variants. Background on the study: Recipients of Ad26.COV2.S got it intramuscularly, once or twice 56 days apart.

Whole-study results and caveats: Recipients given vaccine exceeded placebo recipients in spike-specific TCR breadth. Total T cell responses were possibly underestimated by TCR breadth and depth analyses.

The CDR3 runs to 16 residues. Trimming cost V 4 bases and J 5 bases, with 15 bases left between them. Germline V CDR1 and CDR2: LGHNA, YSLEER. As to treatment: 19 received Ad26.COV2.S at low or high dose, single or two shots; roughly five received placebo; per-sample allocation not given. Day 63 following the first vaccine or placebo injection was when the samples were taken. Adults aged 18-55 years in Boston included the donor. For this clone: What it binds is unknown.

TCRdb's table, derived via immunoSEQ multiplex PCR, lists solely in-frame clones and lacks some. Found here are roughly 680,000 clones, 89% of them singletons; the top ten hold around 1.5%. V is TRBV4-3 and J is TRBJ1-6; no firm D call. The receptor was derived from a person between 18 and 59 years old who received the Ad26.COV2.S COVID-19 vaccine or a placebo. Source: peripheral blood, taken in a trial of Ad26.COV2.S vaccine versus placebo. CDR3 DNA: TGCGCCAGCAGCCCGACGTCGGGTCGGAATAATTCACCCCTCCACTTT. This encodes CASSPTSGRNNSPLHF.